Presented here are 25 T cell receptor beta chains from one specimen sequenced in a study of regulatory T cells. Study-level findings and limits: In CD3G-deficient patients, conventional CD4+ T cells were enriched for hydrophobic CDR3 residues at positions 6 and 7.

The primer mix had 52 TRBV and 13 TRBJ primers. Assay: immunoSEQ multiplex PCR; the TCRdb copy retains only in-frame clones and omits some. The sample has about 23,000 clones, over 75% seen once. These receptors lack a known antigen. The sample consisted of conventional CD4+ T cells sorted from blood. These TCRs come from a child aged 5 to 17 with CD3G deficiency.

The J gene is TRBJ1-2, the V gene TRBV28; 7 nucleotides align to TRBD1. CDR1 is MDHEN, CDR2 SYDVKM, per germline. The J segment lost 8 bases and the V segment lost 7 bases, leaving 10 bases of the junction unmatched. This CDR3 comprises 13 residues. The CDR3, as DNA: TGTGCCAGCACCTATCGACAGGGACGCGGCTACACCTTC. Residues: CASTYRQGRGYTF.

In its sample, this clone was seen once. The chain combines TRBV6-1 with TRBJ2-7, with 9 bases identical to TRBD1. Germline V gives CDR1 MNHNS, CDR2 SASEGT. J gave up 3 bases and V 5 bases, and 5 bases lay outside the gene matches. The CDR3 is 14 amino acids. The CDR3 region has the DNA TGTGCCAGCAGTCAAGGGACAGGGCGCTACGAGCAGTACTTC. It is translated as CASSQGTGRYEQYF.

The chain recombines TRBV11-2 with TRBJ1-1; no clear D. The CDR3 covers 13 residues. V was shortened by 0 bases and J by 11 bases, with 13 bases between the two germline ends. Germline V gene sequence: CDR1 SGHAT, CDR2 FQNNGV. CDR3: CASSLDLGPKAFF. CDR3 sequence (DNA): TGTGCCAGCAGCTTAGATCTGGGTCCCAAGGCTTTCTTT.

The chain links TRBV6-1 to TRBJ2-1; unclear D gene. The length of the CDR3 is 15 residues. In germline, CDR1 is MNHNS, CDR2 SASEGT. V lost 3 bases and J lost 1, with 10 bases in between. For the CDR3, the DNA is TGTGCCAGCAGTGATAATACCCATTCCTACAATGAGCAGTTCTTC. It yields the protein CASSDNTHSYNEQFF.

The chain joins TRBV7-9 to TRBJ2-5; 7 bases agree with TRBD1. Trimming cost V 4 bases and J 1 base; bases outside gene matches: 6. CDR1 SEHNR and CDR2 FQNEAQ come from the germline V gene (reference sequence). The CDR3 has 15 residues. CDR3 region: CASSSGQAPQETQYF. The CDR3 DNA is TGTGCCAGCAGCTCCGGACAGGCCCCCCAAGAGACCCAGTACTTC. Full variable domain (outside the CDR3, taken from reference TRBV7-9 and TRBJ2-5): DTGVSQNPRHKITKRGQNVTFRCDPISEHNRLYWYRQTLGQGPEFLTYFQNEAQLEKSRLLSDRFSAERPKGSFSTLEIQRTEQGDSAMYLCASSSGQAPQETQYFGPGTRLLVL.

The chain employs TRBV7-9 and TRBJ1-2, with D unclear. V was cut by 5 bases and J by 5 bases, with 15 bases left in between. This CDR3 has 14 amino acids. Germline loops: CDR1 SEHNR, CDR2 FQNEAQ (reference sequence). CDR3 protein: CASSPPASAYGYTF. CDR3 sequence (DNA): TGTGCCAGCAGCCCCCCCGCGTCCGCTTATGGCTACACCTTC. Full variable domain (rest looked up from reference TRBV7-9 and TRBJ1-2): DTGVSQNPRHKITKRGQNVTFRCDPISEHNRLYWYRQTLGQGPEFLTYFQNEAQLEKSRLLSDRFSAERPKGSFSTLEIQRTEQGDSAMYLCASSPPASAYGYTFGSGTRLTVV.

V and J are TRBV7-9 and TRBJ2-2; no reliable D call. The CDR3 has 14 residues. CDR1 is SEHNR and CDR2 is FQNEAQ in the germline V gene (reference sequence). Trimming pared 5 bases from V and 1 base from J, leaving 8 bases between. CDR3 sequence (DNA): TGTGCCAGCAGCCCGCTGGGGAACACCGGGGAGCTGTTTTTT. Its protein product is CASSPLGNTGELFF.

This clone was observed once. The chain joins TRBV11-2 to TRBJ2-1; D perhaps matches TRBD2 (6 bases). The V gene's germline CDR1 is SGHAT and CDR2 FQNNGV. The CDR3 is 14 residues long. The V gene lost 1 base and the J gene lost 2 bases, with 6 bases spanning the gap. The CDR3 sequence is CASSLGGAYNEQFF. CDR3 DNA: TGTGCCAGCAGCTTAGGCGGGGCCTACAATGAGCAGTTCTTC.

This clone was observed a single time. The chain employs TRBV28 and TRBJ1-2; D possibly corresponds to TRBD1 (5 bases). Per the germline V gene, CDR1 is MDHEN and CDR2 is SYDVKM. The CDR3 extends over 12 amino acids. The V end lost 5 bases, the J end lost 8 bases, and 12 bases lay between the germline ends. CDR3 protein: CASSPTGRGYTF. The DNA of the CDR3 is TGTGCCAGCAGTCCCACGGGACGCGGCTACACCTTC.

The chain recombines TRBV28 with TRBJ2-3; the D call may be TRBD1 or TRBD2 (5 bases each). This CDR3 region has 14 residues. The germline V gene encodes CDR1 MDHEN and CDR2 SYDVKM. Trimming stripped 9 bases from V and 4 bases from J, with 17 bases between. The CDR3 DNA follows: TGTGCCAGTAACACTGCGAGGGGCGCAGATACGCAGTATTTT. Translation: CASNTARGADTQYF.

In DNA, the CDR3 is TGTGCCAGCAGTTACACGGCAGGGACTGAAGCTTTCTTT. As protein: CASSYTAGTEAFF. The chain couples TRBV6-6 to TRBJ1-1; D perhaps matches TRBD1 (5 bases). Trimming cost V 2 bases and J 5 bases, with 9 bases left between them. In germline, CDR1 is MNHNY, CDR2 SVGAGI (reference sequence). The CDR3 totals 13 residues.

The chain couples TRBV5-1 to TRBJ2-1; 9 bases are shared with TRBD2. The V and J ends lost 3 bases and 6 bases, in that order; junction bases with no gene match: 7. Per the germline V gene, CDR1 is SGHRS and CDR2 is YFSETQ. This CDR3 region has 15 residues. CDR3 in DNA: TGCGCCAGCAGCTACCGACTAGCGGATACCAATGAGCAGTTCTTC. Its translation: CASSYRLADTNEQFF.

V and J are TRBV30 and TRBJ2-1; D could derive from TRBD1 or TRBD2 (5 bases each). The V gene lost 2 bases and the J gene lost 12 bases, with 20 bases spanning the gap. This CDR3 region has 14 residues. Germline CDR1 GTSNPN, CDR2 SVGIG (reference sequence). CDR3 amino acids: CAWSISTGTGGQFF. For the CDR3, the DNA is TGTGCCTGGAGTATCTCCACCGGGACCGGAGGGCAGTTCTTC.

The chain has TRBV11-3 and TRBJ2-1, with 7 bases that match TRBD2. Unmatched junction bases numbered 4, after V lost 5 bases and J lost 0 bases. The CDR3 runs 15 residues. Germline CDR1 reads SGHNT; CDR2 reads YENEEA. The CDR3 nucleotides are TGTGCCAGCAGCCCCGGGGGGAGCTCCTACAATGAGCAGTTCTTC. Translated: CASSPGGSSYNEQFF.

V gene TRBV7-9 combines with J gene TRBJ2-3; TRBD2 matches 14 bases. J gave up 5 bases and V 5 bases, and 12 bases lay outside the gene matches. The germline CDR1 and CDR2 sequences are SEHNR and FQNEAQ (reference sequence). This CDR3 has 18 amino acids. The DNA of the CDR3 is TGTGCCAGCAGCGACGGACTAGCGGGAGGCTCGCTGGGAGATACGCAGTATTTT. It yields the protein CASSDGLAGGSLGDTQYF.

V is TRBV10-2 and J is TRBJ2-7; no clear D. The length of the CDR3 is 15 residues. Trimming removed 4 bases from V and 3 bases from J, with 16 bases in between. Germline V lookup: CDR1 WSHSY, CDR2 SAAADI. CDR3 region: CASSGLKGKRYEQYF. Here the CDR3 DNA reads TGCGCCAGCAGTGGGTTAAAGGGAAAGCGCTACGAGCAGTACTTC.

V is TRBV7-9 and J is TRBJ2-5; tentatively, D is TRBD1 or TRBD2 (5 bases each). CDR3 length: 12 amino acids. V gave up 8 bases and J gave up 4 bases, with 11 bases separating them. Germline V gene sequence: CDR1 SEHNR, CDR2 FQNEAQ (reference sequence). The CDR3 region has the DNA TGTGCCAGCGCCAGGGAGTCAGAGACCCAGTACTTC. Protein: CASARESETQYF.

In its sample, this clone was seen a few times. The gene calls are TRBV7-8 and TRBJ2-3; possible D gene TRBD2, 5 bases. V was cut by 5 bases and J by 2 bases, with 17 bases left in between. The CDR3 loop spans 16 amino acids. Looked up from germline, CDR1 is SGHVS and CDR2 is FQNEAQ. The CDR3 DNA reads TGTGCCAGCAGCCTCCGGGTTACGCGGGCCACAGATACGCAGTATTTT. Translated, it gives CASSLRVTRATDTQYF.

V is TRBV6-6 and J is TRBJ2-1; 10 bases map to TRBD2. The V and J ends lost 6 bases and 5 bases, in that order; junction bases with no gene match: 7. The germline gives CDR1 MNHNY, CDR2 SVGAGI (reference sequence). This CDR3 is built from 15 residues. CDR3 region: CASRVAGGINNEQFF. CDR3 nucleotide sequence: TGTGCCAGCAGGGTAGCGGGAGGTATAAACAATGAGCAGTTCTTC.

The rearrangement joins TRBV6-1 to TRBJ2-6; D is perhaps TRBD1 (5 bases). The V end was cut by 3 bases, the J end by 0 bases, with 18 bases between. This CDR3 comprises 19 residues. Germline V gene data show CDR1 as MNHNS and CDR2 as SASEGT. The CDR3: CASSDGWTTPLSGANVLTF. For the CDR3, the DNA is TGTGCCAGCAGTGACGGGTGGACAACCCCCCTCTCTGGGGCCAACGTCCTGACTTTC.

The V and J genes are TRBV9 and TRBJ2-5; 7 positions agree with TRBD1. V was clipped by 0 bases and J by 11 bases; unmatched bases: 16. Germline assignment: CDR1 SGDLS and CDR2 YYNGEE. This CDR3 has 16 amino acids. The CDR3 DNA follows: TGTGCCAGCAGCGTAGGCCCAGGACGAGGGGGCGATGAGCAGTACTTC. Translation gives CASSVGPGRGGDEQYF.

The CDR3 loop reads CASSFGLWSSETQYF. Here the CDR3 DNA reads TGTGCCAGCAGCTTTGGGTTGTGGAGTAGCGAGACCCAGTACTTC. V gene TRBV11-2 combines with J gene TRBJ2-5; D is ambiguous. Trimming pared 3 bases from V and 5 bases from J, leaving 16 bases between. The CDR3 runs 15 residues. Germline values: CDR1 SGHAT, CDR2 FQNNGV.

The chain uses TRBV28 and TRBJ1-6; D may be TRBD1 (6 bases). The V gene lost 6 bases and the J gene lost 5 bases, with 14 bases spanning the gap. From germline, CDR1 is MDHEN and CDR2 SYDVKM. The CDR3 extends over 15 amino acids. The CDR3 loop reads CASRQTTGHNSPLHF. DNA for the CDR3: TGTGCCAGCAGACAAACGACAGGACATAATTCACCCCTCCACTTT.

The gene calls are TRBV7-9 and TRBJ1-1; D is possibly TRBD1 (5 bases). Per the germline V gene, CDR1 is SEHNR and CDR2 is FQNEAQ (reference sequence). With 4 bases removed from V and 1 base from J, the gap between germline ends came to 7 bases. The CDR3 has 13 residues. The CDR3 is CASSSQANTEAFF. The CDR3 nucleotides read TGTGCCAGCAGCTCACAGGCGAACACTGAAGCTTTCTTT.

J is TRBJ1-2 and V is TRBV19, with a weak D call TRBD1 (5 bases). From germline, CDR1 is LNHDA and CDR2 SQIVND (reference sequence). Trimming pared 6 bases from V and 8 bases from J, leaving 19 bases between. This CDR3 region has 14 residues. The CDR3 DNA follows: TGTGCCAGTAGACCCCGGACGGTCGGGACGGGCTACACCTTC. It yields the protein CASRPRTVGTGYTF.